The rows below give T cell receptor beta chains drawn from one sample of a study of shared clonotypes between healthy human individuals. TCRdb keeps only in-frame clones here, not all; method: immunoSEQ multiplex PCR. There are roughly 700,000 clones in the sample; about 74% occur only once, and around 1.6% lies in the top ten. The sequencing sample was made of memory CD4+ T cells sorted from blood. The receptors were sampled from a woman under 40 in good health. CDR3s include the opening cysteine and the closing phenylalanine or tryptophan. The D gene is left open where the match is weak.

>TRBV7-8|TRBD1|15
CASSPRTGGTYEQYF
>TRBV29-1|TRBD1|15
CSVKTGTGSSYEQYF
>TRBV18|TRBD2|14
CASSPIAGGNEQFF
>TRBV14|-|15
CASSQGGSGRYEQYF
>TRBV4-1|TRBD2|16
CASSQGTSGLHNEQFF
>TRBV5-1|TRBD1|15
CASSSPGQDRYEQYF
>TRBV6-6|TRBD2|16
CASSPGLGRVGETQYF
>TRBV7-2|TRBD1|13
CASSSTGDNEQFF
>TRBV28|-|13
CASSPGSWREQYF
>TRBV18|TRBD2|15
CASSATSGSVDEQFF
>TRBV30|-|12
CAWSVGGRGYTF
>TRBV4-1|-|15
CASSQDRDPGETQYF
>TRBV28|-|14
CASSLSVSNTEAFF
>TRBV5-1|-|11
CASSWTGELFF
>TRBV7-8|TRBD1|16
CASSLAEGQGAGGYTF
>TRBV5-1|TRBD1|14
CASSPGTANEKLFF